The rows below give T cell receptor beta chains drawn from one sample of a study of blood T cell repertoires in COVID-19. Method: immunoSEQ multiplex PCR; TCRdb's copy keeps in-frame clones and lacks some. Here the sample spans 45,000 to 50,000 clones, roughly nine tenths being singletons. Sequencing was done on a sample of peripheral blood. The receptors come from a human donor in a cohort sampled during active COVID-19. The CDR3 runs from the conserved cysteine through the conserved F or W.

cdr3_aa j_call cdr3_length v_call
CSVVPIVARGETQYF TRBJ2-5 15 TRBV29-1
CASSPGQGHGYTF TRBJ1-2 13 TRBV18
CASSQGESQPQHF TRBJ1-5 13 TRBV2
CASSPPGDYNTGELFF TRBJ2-2 16 TRBV18
CASSLDIPTNYGYTF TRBJ1-2 15 TRBV7-2
CASSLAEKLFF TRBJ1-4 11 TRBV25-1
CAWGTGSSGANVLTF TRBJ2-6 15 TRBV30
CASSLVATTSYNEQFF TRBJ2-1 16 TRBV13
CPMLPCGGDRVGREQYF TRBJ2-7 17 TRBV10-3
CASSLKGNMNTEAFF TRBJ1-1 15 TRBV7-9
CASSEETGIHQPQHF TRBJ1-5 15 TRBV2